One T cell receptor (beta chain) is described in this entry. Its cognate antigen is unknown. TCRdb re-called the RT-PCR reads with MiXCR, one entry per CDR3 protein. The sample consists of a few hundred thousand distinct CDR3 sequences, approximately 11% of them appearing once. CDR1 and CDR2 from the germline V gene are SGHDN and FVKESK. Trimming took off 3 bases at V and 10 bases at J, with 13 bases between the two ends. CDR3 size: 13 residues. The source of the sample is a study of response to subunit inactivated influenza vaccine. Study findings and constraints: Seasonal influenza vaccination, on each occasion, was suggested by the authors to recruit few new T cells.

V gene TRBV14 combines with J gene TRBJ2-1; D is uncertain. The sequences come from PBMCs from blood, collected roughly 46 days after vaccination. The receptor was isolated from a man aged 50 or older who received an inactivated influenza vaccine. The CDR3 region is CASSHSVYREQFF. The CDR3 DNA follows: TGTGCCAGCAGCCATTCGGTATATAGGGAGCAGTTCTTC.